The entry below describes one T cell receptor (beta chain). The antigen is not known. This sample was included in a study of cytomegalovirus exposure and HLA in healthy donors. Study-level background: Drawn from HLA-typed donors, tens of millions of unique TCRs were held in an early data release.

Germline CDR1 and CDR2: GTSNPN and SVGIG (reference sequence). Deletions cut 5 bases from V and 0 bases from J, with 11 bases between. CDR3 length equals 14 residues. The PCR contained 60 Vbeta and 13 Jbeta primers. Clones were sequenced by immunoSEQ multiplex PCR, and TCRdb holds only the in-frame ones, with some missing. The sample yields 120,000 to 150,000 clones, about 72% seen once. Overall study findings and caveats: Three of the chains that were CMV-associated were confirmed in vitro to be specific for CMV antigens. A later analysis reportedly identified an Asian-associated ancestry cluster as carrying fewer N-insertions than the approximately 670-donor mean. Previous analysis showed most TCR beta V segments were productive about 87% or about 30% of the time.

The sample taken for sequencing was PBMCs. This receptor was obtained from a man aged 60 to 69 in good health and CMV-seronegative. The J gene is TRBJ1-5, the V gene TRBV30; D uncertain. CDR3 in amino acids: CAWEHSYSNQPQHF. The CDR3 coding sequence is TGTGCCTGGGAGCACAGTTATAGCAATCAGCCCCAGCATTTT.